Listed below are T cell receptor beta chains from one sample, sequenced in a study of blood T cells in healthy people across ages. TCRdb re-called the 5' RACE reads with MiXCR, one entry per CDR3 protein. The table records 1,800,000 or so distinct CDR3 sequences, more than 35% of them present only once. Specimen: blood. These receptors all come from a human donor in good health. The CDR3 runs from the conserved cysteine through the conserved F or W. Fields, in order: CDR3 length, V gene, clone size, J gene, D gene, CDR3 DNA, CDR3 protein. A D gene is named only where the DNA matches it firmly. Clone size is stated in some rows and not others, as once, few, many or a class when expanded.

15	TRBV5-1	.	TRBJ2-1	.	TGCGCCAGCAGCTTGGGCAGGGACCCACCCAATGAGCAGTTCTTC	CASSLGRDPPNEQFF
14	TRBV11-2	many	TRBJ2-3	.	TGTGCCAGCAGCTTATACTCGTCCGGGGATACGCAGTATTTT	CASSLYSSGDTQYF
13	TRBV20-1	.	TRBJ1-5	.	TGCAGTGCCCTGGGGGTAGGGGGTCAGCCCCAGCATTTT	CSALGVGGQPQHF
12	TRBV29-1	few	TRBJ2-3	.	TGCAGCGTTAGAGCGAGCACAGATACGCAGTATTTT	CSVRASTDTQYF
15	TRBV10-3	.	TRBJ1-4	.	TGTGCCACGACCCCGACGGGGCGGGATAATGAAAAACTGTTTTTT	CATTPTGRDNEKLFF
13	TRBV3-1	.	TRBJ1-2	.	TGTGCCAGCAGCCAAACGAACGACTATGGCTACACCTTC	CASSQTNDYGYTF
15	TRBV4-1	.	TRBJ1-2	.	TGCGCCGGCAGCCAAGATGCGGGCCGGCGGAGCGGCTACACCTTC	CAGSQDAGRRSGYTF
13	TRBV7-2	.	TRBJ2-5	.	TGTGCCAGCAGACCTCCAGGGTTCGAGACCCAGTACTTC	CASRPPGFETQYF
13	TRBV9	.	TRBJ2-1	TRBD2	TGTGCCAGCAGCGCGGGAGGGGGGGGCAAGCAGTTCTTC	CASSAGGGGKQFF
13	TRBV13	few	TRBJ1-2	.	TGTGCCAGCAGCTCCACAGGGATGGGCGGCTACACCTTC	CASSSTGMGGYTF
15	TRBV7-3	.	TRBJ2-3	TRBD1	TGTGCCTGCAGCCCGCGGACAGGGCCCACAGATACGCAGTATTTT	CACSPRTGPTDTQYF
14	TRBV5-1	many	TRBJ2-5	.	TGCGCCAGCAGCTTGGAGGGCCAGGGTGAGACCCAGTACTTC	CASSLEGQGETQYF
14	TRBV5-5	.	TRBJ2-5	TRBD2	TGTGCCAGCAGCACGAGACTAGCTCAGGAGACCCAGTACTTC	CASSTRLAQETQYF
14	TRBV24-1	.	TRBJ2-1	TRBD2	TGTGCCACCAGTGGTTTGGGGAGGGGCAATGAGCAGTTCTTC	CATSGLGRGNEQFF
14	TRBV20-1	once	TRBJ1-3	.	TGCAGCGCAGAAACAGGGAACTCTGGAAACACCATATATTTT	CSAETGNSGNTIYF
14	TRBV7-8	.	TRBJ1-2	.	TGTGCCAGCAGCTACTTGACAGGCGTGTATGGCTACACCTTC	CASSYLTGVYGYTF
16	TRBV6-5	.	TRBJ1-4	.	TGTGCCAGCAGTTACCGACGGACTGCAACTAATGAAAAACTGTTTTTT	CASSYRRTATNEKLFF
14	TRBV29-1	.	TRBJ1-2	.	TGCAGCGTTGAGGAAATGGGGCATCGGGATGGCTACACCTTC	CSVEEMGHRDGYTF
17	TRBV5-1	.	TRBJ2-5	TRBD2	TGCGCCAGCAGCCTTCTAGGATTAGCGGGGGGGCAAGAGACCCAGTACTTC	CASSLLGLAGGQETQYF
15	TRBV7-2	few	TRBJ2-6	.	TGTGCCAGCAGCTTAAGCCCGGGGGGGGCCAACGTCCTGACTTTC	CASSLSPGGANVLTF